Listed here are 23 T cell receptor beta chains from one sample, sequenced in a study of blood T cells in healthy people across ages. A second PCR, run for about 7 to 11 cycles, used a sample-barcoded 5' primer plus a J-beta primer mix. TCRdb reanalysed the 5' RACE reads using MiXCR and keeps one entry per CDR3 protein. The sample has some 1.7 million distinct CDR3 sequences, about 30% seen once. The sample was blood. These receptors originate from a woman between 25 and 40 years old in good health.

The J gene is TRBJ1-3, the V gene TRBV12-3 or TRBV12-4; D might be TRBD1 (6 bases). The CDR3 spans 15 residues. V was trimmed by 5 bases and J by 2 bases, leaving 13 bases between them. The chain's CDR3 is CASSGGGTTGNTIYF. CDR3 bases: TGTGCCAGCAGTGGTGGGGGGACAACTGGAAACACCATATATTTT.

The chain couples TRBV5-1 to TRBJ2-3; TRBD2 matches at 10 bases. Germline trimming cut 0 bases from V and 1 base from J; bases unmatched to any gene: 2. CDR1 SGHRS and CDR2 YFSETQ come from the germline V gene. The CDR3 sequence is 16 residues long. In nucleotides, the CDR3 is TGCGCCAGCAGCTTGGACAGCGGGGGGGGCACAGATACGCAGTATTTT. This sequence encodes CASSLDSGGGTDTQYF.

A few counts support this clonotype. An end of the junction does not agree with germline; a read error may underlie this. The V gene is TRBV6-2 or TRBV6-3, the J gene TRBJ2-3; D is undetermined. The CDR3 length is 12 residues. Germline CDR1 reads MNHEY; CDR2 reads SVGEGT. The CDR3 sequence is CASSYSLDTRYF. CDR3 DNA: TGTGCCAGCAGTTACTCCCTCGATACGCGGTATTTT.

This chain links TRBV10-3 with TRBJ2-7, with D possibly being TRBD1 (5 bases). With 0 bases removed from V and 3 bases from J, the gap between germline ends came to 15 bases. The V gene's germline CDR1 is ENHRY and CDR2 SYGVKD. CDR3 length: 16 residues. The CDR3 DNA reads TGTGCCATCAGTGAGTCGATTTTCGCCAGGGACTACGAGCAGTACTTC. This sequence encodes CAISESIFARDYEQYF.

The V gene is TRBV11-2, the J gene TRBJ2-3; D possibly corresponds to TRBD2 (5 bases). Per germline, CDR1 SGHAT and CDR2 FQNNGV. Trimming removed 2 bases at V and 6 bases at J, with 12 bases between. This CDR3 has 14 amino acids. CDR3 residues: CASSLHPSGDTQYF. CDR3 DNA: TGTGCCAGCAGCTTACATCCGTCGGGGGATACGCAGTATTTT. Looking up the rest from reference TRBV11-2 and TRBJ2-3 gives the full variable domain: EAGVAQSPRYKIIEKRQSVAFWCNPISGHATLYWYQQILGQGPKLLIQFQNNGVVDDSQLPKDRFSAERLKGVDSTLKIQPAKLEDSAVYLCASSLHPSGDTQYFGPGTRLTVL.

The chain recombines TRBV6-5 with TRBJ1-5; D call uncertain. This CDR3 has 15 amino acids. From germline, CDR1 is MNHEY and CDR2 SVGAGI. V lost 6 bases to trimming and J lost 1 base, with 13 bases between them. The CDR3 DNA is TGTGCCAGCAGCACCAGTAGAGGGAGCAATCAGCCCCAGCATTTT. Protein: CASSTSRGSNQPQHF.

The rearrangement links TRBV7-9 to TRBJ2-7, with 8 bases lining up with TRBD2. The germline V gene has CDR1 SEHNR and CDR2 FQNEAQ (reference sequence). With 5 bases clipped from V and 2 bases from J, the junction kept 11 bases outside the gene matches. CDR3 length: 16 amino acids. As DNA, the CDR3 is TGTGCCAGCAGCCAAAGGGGTGGGACTAGTGCCTACGAGCAGTACTTC. This translates into CASSQRGGTSAYEQYF.

This clonotype was recorded at least ten times. J is TRBJ2-1 and V is TRBV7-3, with 8 bases lining up with TRBD1. There are 16 residues in the CDR3. The germline CDR1 and CDR2 sequences are SGHTA and FQGTGA. V gave up 1 base and J gave up 7 bases; unmatched junction bases: 9. The CDR3 protein is CASSLILGQGANEQFF. CDR3 nucleotide sequence: TGTGCCAGCAGCTTAATTCTCGGGCAGGGGGCAAATGAGCAGTTCTTC.

This rearrangement joins TRBV6-6 to TRBJ2-4; unclear D gene. V lost 6 bases, J lost 13 bases, and 16 bases lay in between. The CDR3 totals 12 residues. Germline-derived CDR1 and CDR2 are MNHNY and SVGAGI (reference sequence). CDR3 sequence reads: CASRSDVGGQYF. The CDR3 DNA is TGTGCCAGCAGATCCGACGTGGGCGGACAGTACTTC.

This clonotype was detected ten times or more. The CDR3 DNA reads as TGTGCCAGCAGTTCCCAACCTGGGGCCAACGTCCTGACTTTC. Its translation is CASSSQPGANVLTF. V and J are TRBV12-3 or TRBV12-4 and TRBJ2-6; D remains ambiguous. This CDR3 region has 14 residues. Deletions cut 4 bases from V and 2 bases from J, with 6 bases between.

V and J are TRBV20-1 and TRBJ1-2; 9 bases agree with TRBD1. The CDR3 has 13 residues. Looked up from germline, CDR1 is DFQATT and CDR2 is SNEGSKA (reference sequence). J lost 6 bases, V lost 5 bases, and 7 bases had no gene match. The CDR3 loop reads CSARDREAHGYTF. CDR3 sequence (DNA): TGCAGTGCTCGGGACAGGGAAGCCCATGGCTACACCTTC.

The rearrangement links TRBV7-9 to TRBJ1-1; D ambiguous. There are 13 residues in the CDR3. Trimming removed 7 bases at V and 1 base at J, with 10 bases between. The germline V gene encodes CDR1 SEHNR and CDR2 FQNEAQ (reference sequence). The CDR3 region is CASTTIRNTEAFF. The CDR3 DNA sequence: TGTGCCAGCACCACGATCCGGAACACTGAAGCTTTCTTT.

The chain combines TRBV27 with TRBJ2-1, with D unresolved. The V end lost 6 bases, the J end lost 12 bases, and 18 bases lay between the germline ends. The CDR3 has 13 amino acids. Germline values: CDR1 MNHEY, CDR2 SMNVEV (reference sequence). CDR3 in DNA: TGTGCCAGCAGCCCTCTCAACACAGATCGGCAGTTCTTC. Translated, it gives CASSPLNTDRQFF.

The chain couples TRBV19 to TRBJ2-1; D may be TRBD2 (5 bases). Germline V gene sequence: CDR1 LNHDA, CDR2 SQIVND (reference sequence). The CDR3 runs 12 residues. Trimming took 4 bases from V and 11 from J, leaving 12 bases between them. CDR3 DNA sequence: TGTGCCAGTAGTACCCCAGACTATCAGCAGTTCTTC. Translating it yields CASSTPDYQQFF.

About this clonotype: A much bigger clone sits one base away, suggesting this may be a read error. The chain is built from TRBV9 and TRBJ2-1, with D perhaps matching TRBD2 (6 bases). The CDR3 runs 15 residues. Germline CDR1 is SGDLS and CDR2 is YYNGEE. The CDR3 bases are TGTGCCAGCAGCGTAGGGGGGGAGGTCTTCGATGAGCAGTGCTTC. Its translation: CASSVGGEVFDEQCF.

The genes are TRBV7-2 and TRBJ1-2; no reliable D call. The CDR3 is 15 residues long. Per the germline V gene, CDR1 is SGHTA and CDR2 is FQGNSA. V was clipped by 5 bases and J by 4 bases, with 17 bases between them. CDR3 protein: CASSPGEGLGYGYTF. CDR3 coding DNA: TGTGCCAGCAGCCCGGGTGAGGGTTTAGGCTATGGCTACACCTTC.

The sample holds a few counts of this clonotype. The chain joins TRBV6-4 to TRBJ2-3; D unclear. CDR3 size: 13 residues. Trimming removed 3 bases at V and 5 bases at J, with 9 bases between. Germline V gives CDR1 MRHNA, CDR2 SNTAGT. The chain's CDR3 is CASSEQPRDTQYF. Here the CDR3 DNA reads TGTGCCAGCAGTGAACAGCCCAGAGATACGCAGTATTTT.

Many counts were recorded for this clonotype. The chain links TRBV29-1 to TRBJ2-1; the D gene is possibly TRBD2 (6 bases). CDR3 size: 11 residues. Looked up from germline, CDR1 is SQVTM and CDR2 is ANQGSEA. V was shortened by 4 bases and J by 8 bases, with 9 bases between the two germline ends. CDR3 nucleotides: TGCAGCGTTGTAGGAGGGGATGAGCAGTTCTTC. As protein: CSVVGGDEQFF.

The chain carries TRBV7-6 and TRBJ2-7; 11 bases map to TRBD2. This CDR3 is built from 16 residues. Germline CDR1 SGHVS, CDR2 FNYEAQ. V lost 1 base and J lost 7; bases outside the gene matches: 9. The CDR3 nucleotides are TGTGCCAGCAGCTTAGGGAGCAGTCCTAGCGGGGGGGAGCAGTACTTC. Amino acid sequence: CASSLGSSPSGGEQYF.

At least ten counts were recorded for this clonotype. J is TRBJ2-1 and V is TRBV10-1, with D maybe TRBD1 (7 bases). The V end lost 5 bases, the J end lost 7 bases, and 27 bases lay between the germline ends. Germline V gene sequence: CDR1 WNHNN, CDR2 SYGVQD (reference sequence). This CDR3 is built from 18 residues. CDR3 nucleotides: TGCGCCAGCAGTCAGAGGGGGCTAGCGAGGGGCACAAAGAATGAGCAGTTCTTC. Translated: CASSQRGLARGTKNEQFF.

The V gene is TRBV20-1, the J gene TRBJ2-5, with 15 bases that match TRBD2. The junction had 7 bases not matched to a gene; V was cut back by 6 bases and J by 5 bases. The CDR3 sequence is 15 residues long. Germline CDR1 DFQATT, CDR2 SNEGSKA (reference sequence). CDR3 residues: CSAPPGTSGRETQYF. In DNA, the CDR3 is TGCAGTGCCCCACCCGGGACTAGCGGGAGGGAGACCCAGTACTTC.

Worth noting for this clonotype: At one end, the junction sequence differs from germline, possibly due to a read error. The chain couples TRBV7-2 to TRBJ1-4, with TRBD1 matching 8 bases. The CDR3 sequence is 15 residues long. Germline V gives CDR1 SGHTA, CDR2 FQGNSA. The CDR3 DNA reads TGTGCCAGCAGCTTATACAGGGGGATTAATGAAAAACGGTTTTTT. Amino acids: CASSLYRGINEKRFF.

On this clonotype: This may come from a read error, since a much larger clone is one base off. The chain joins TRBV29-1 to TRBJ1-1; unclear D gene. The CDR3 is made up of 14 amino acids. Trimming took 3 bases from V and 7 from J, leaving 18 bases between them. Germline V gene data show CDR1 as SQVTM and CDR2 as ANQGSEA. CDR3 DNA: TGCAGCGTTGAGGAGGCCAGAGCAGCGGGTGAAGCTTTCTTT. Its translation: CSVEEARAAGEAFF.